One T cell receptor beta chain is described in this entry. The antigen remains undetermined. V was shortened by 5 bases and J by 2 bases, with 15 bases between the two germline ends. Germline values: CDR1 MDHEN, CDR2 SYDVKM. CDR3 length equals 15 residues. The data stem from a study of cytomegalovirus exposure and HLA in healthy donors. The protocol was immunoSEQ multiplex PCR, while the TCRdb copy is restricted to in-frame clones and leaves out a portion. The table shows about 140,000 clones, with about 86% occurring only once. General study results and limits: It was 160 or so TCR beta chains that were listed as cytomegalovirus-associated. In vitro work confirmed that a few CMV-associated chains recognize CMV antigens.

Sample: PBMCs. This TCR was recovered from a man in his late teens or twenties in good health and CMV-seronegative. The chain has TRBV28 and TRBJ1-1, with D maybe TRBD1 (5 bases). The CDR3 is CASSPIQGPNTEAFF. CDR3 in DNA: TGTGCCAGCAGTCCAATCCAGGGTCCCAACACTGAAGCTTTCTTT.